Sequencing of this T cell receptor beta chain was carried out in a study of blood T cell repertoires in COVID-19. V gave up 5 bases and J gave up 4 bases; unmatched junction bases: 9. There are 15 residues in the CDR3. Looked up from germline, CDR1 is SEHNR and CDR2 is FQNEAQ (reference sequence). Original processing notes: Estimation of nucleated cell counts relied on the amplification of reference gene primers. Assay used: immunoSEQ multiplex PCR; TCRdb lists only in-frame clones, some missing. V and J calls plus clone size are reproduced from that table; the DNA served to infer D and trimming. The sample lists 200,000 to 250,000 clones; about 90% were seen once.

This clonotype originated in a man under 40 with COVID-19, enrolled during active disease. The specimen was peripheral blood. This rearrangement joins TRBV7-9 to TRBJ2-7; TRBD1 matches at 9 bases. The DNA of the CDR3 is TGTGCCAGCAGCCTACCGACAGGGGGTACTTACGAGCAGTACTTC. This translates into CASSLPTGGTYEQYF.